This is a list of T cell receptor beta chains from one sample in a study of cytomegalovirus exposure and HLA in healthy donors. Generated by immunoSEQ multiplex PCR, the TCRdb table keeps only in-frame clones and is missing some. The sample contains about 110,000 clones, roughly 74% of which appear only once. Sequenced material: PBMCs. The source is a man aged 35 to 55 in good health and CMV-seronegative. CDR3s include the opening cysteine and the closing phenylalanine or tryptophan. Fields, in order: V gene, D gene, J gene, CDR3 protein, CDR3 DNA. The D gene is left open where the match is weak.

TRBV19	TRBD2	TRBJ2-5	CASSIGLAQETQYF	TGTGCCAGTAGTATAGGACTAGCGCAAGAGACCCAGTACTTC
TRBV5-1	TRBD2	TRBJ2-5	CASSVGLAQQETQYF	TGCGCCAGCAGCGTGGGACTAGCCCAGCAAGAGACCCAGTACTTC
TRBV7-9	TRBD1	TRBJ2-7	CASSRWGQGGLREQYF	TGTGCCAGCAGCCGGTGGGGACAGGGGGGGTTGCGCGAGCAGTACTTC
TRBV18	TRBD1	TRBJ1-5	CASSPTGTANQPQHF	TGTGCCAGCTCGCCAACCGGGACAGCAAATCAGCCCCAGCATTTT
TRBV18	TRBD1	TRBJ1-2	CASSRNTDRGGYGYTF	TGTGCCAGCTCCCGCAATACCGACAGGGGAGGCTATGGCTACACCTTC
TRBV4-1	-	TRBJ2-6	CASSHQAAGLGSGANVLTF	TGCGCCAGCAGCCATCAAGCGGCCGGGTTGGGATCTGGGGCCAACGTCCTGACTTTC
TRBV7-9	-	TRBJ2-3	CASSVESGTDTQYF	TGTGCCAGCAGCGTAGAATCCGGCACAGATACGCAGTATTTT
TRBV27	-	TRBJ2-5	CASSLWGPETQYF	TGTGCCAGCAGTTTGTGGGGGCCGGAGACCCAGTACTTC
TRBV5-1	TRBD2	TRBJ2-3	CASSLERGGTDTQYF	TGCGCCAGCAGCTTGGAGCGGGGGGGAACAGATACGCAGTATTTT
TRBV30	TRBD1	TRBJ1-6	CAWSVRGRGSGSPLHF	TGTGCCTGGAGTGTTAGGGGCAGGGGGTCAGGTTCACCCCTCCACTTT
TRBV4-2	-	TRBJ1-4	CASSQAAGANEKLFF	TGTGCCAGCAGCCAAGCGGCAGGGGCTAATGAAAAACTGTTTTTT
TRBV4-2	TRBD2	TRBJ2-3	CASSQGQRGSTDTQYF	TGTGCCAGCAGCCAAGGGCAGCGGGGGAGCACAGATACGCAGTATTTT
TRBV6-4	TRBD1	TRBJ1-5	CASSEFTGGGQPQHF	TGTGCCAGCAGTGAGTTCACAGGGGGCGGCCAGCCCCAGCATTTT
TRBV6-6	TRBD1	TRBJ1-1	CASSWDSEAFF	TGTGCCAGCAGCTGGGACAGTGAAGCTTTCTTT
TRBV5-6	-	TRBJ2-5	CASSFPAGAEKETQYF	TGTGCCAGCAGCTTCCCCGCAGGGGCAGAGAAAGAGACCCAGTACTTC
TRBV7-9	-	TRBJ1-1	CASVTGIGAFF	TGTGCCAGCGTTACAGGGATCGGAGCTTTCTTT
TRBV5-4	TRBD1	TRBJ1-1	CASSLVQGVNTEAFF	TGTGCCAGCAGCTTGGTGCAGGGGGTGAACACTGAAGCTTTCTTT
TRBV25-1	TRBD2	TRBJ2-7	CASSLSGTGSYEQYF	TGTGCCAGCAGTTTGAGCGGGACTGGCTCCTACGAGCAGTACTTC